This T cell receptor beta chain was retrieved from a study of PD-1 blockade in classical Hodgkin lymphoma. Time point: cycle 4 day 1 (C4D1), after 6 weeks of nivolumab. Every patient was affected by relapse after autologous stem cell transplantation, while exposure to brentuximab vedotin was not uniform. The data were produced by immunoSEQ multiplex PCR, yet TCRdb's version contains in-frame clones alone and is incomplete. The sample holds 9,500 or so clones, around four fifths seen once. Study-level points and caveats: Individuals who commenced nivolumab within less than 1 year of ASCT were excluded. Diversity similar to that of newly diagnosed patients was seen at baseline in complete responders.

Germline CDR1 SGHRS, CDR2 YFSETQ. V was trimmed by 0 bases and J by 8 bases, leaving 8 bases between them. The CDR3 loop spans 12 amino acids. As for this clone: What it binds is unknown.

This TCR came from a human donor with classical Hodgkin lymphoma. The specimen was peripheral blood mononuclear cells (PBMCs), collected before the fourth cycle of nivolumab. The rearrangement uses TRBV5-1 and TRBJ1-1, with D possibly TRBD1 on 5 matching bases. The CDR3 loop is CASSLERGEAFF. CDR3 nucleotide sequence: TGCGCCAGCAGCTTGGAACGGGGGGAAGCTTTCTTT.